The next 21 T cell receptor beta chains were all read from a single sample in a study of a mutant IDH1 vaccine in newly diagnosed glioma. Their target antigens are unknown. Sequenced by immunoSEQ multiplex PCR; TCRdb stores in-frame clones only, minus some. The sample records 20,000 to 25,000 clones, about 70% being singletons. Regarding time point: week 11, during vaccination. Every single dose of the vaccine, 300 ug of mutant IDH1 20-mer peptide, came with topical imiquimod. Sequenced here: peripheral blood mononuclear cells (PBMCs), sampled from a glioma patient whose treatment included an IDH1 peptide vaccine. These receptors were collected from a man between 18 and 29 years old with glioma. Some clones in this sample may be carry-over from other donors' samples.

This rearrangement joins TRBV5-1 to TRBJ1-1; no firm D call. Germline CDR1 SGHRS, CDR2 YFSETQ. This CDR3 contains 13 residues. Trimming removed 2 bases from V and 1 base from J, with 6 bases in between. CDR3 sequence (DNA): TGCGCCAGCAGCTTCGGGTCGAACACTGAAGCTTTCTTT. The encoded protein is CASSFGSNTEAFF.

The CDR3 loop reads CASSYSDQPQHF. CDR3 bases: TGTGCCAGCAGTTACTCGGATCAGCCCCAGCATTTT. The chain carries TRBV6-6 and TRBJ1-5, with D unresolved. The V and J ends lost 0 bases and 5 bases respectively, with 2 bases between them. The CDR3 is 12 amino acids. The germline V gene has CDR1 MNHNY and CDR2 SVGAGI (reference sequence).

This chain connects TRBV5-1 to TRBJ2-3; possible D gene TRBD1, 5 bases. The germline gives CDR1 SGHRS, CDR2 YFSETQ. V dropped 0 bases and J dropped 4 bases, with 15 bases sitting between them. This CDR3 region has 16 residues. DNA for the CDR3: TGCGCCAGCAGCTTGGCCGGTGGGGCCGTAGCAGATACGCAGTATTTT. Protein: CASSLAGGAVADTQYF.

V usage is TRBV7-9 and J usage is TRBJ2-2; the D gene could be TRBD1 or TRBD2 (5 bases each). The V end lost 6 bases, the J end lost 7 bases, and 9 bases lay between the germline ends. The CDR3 totals 12 residues. Germline V gene sequence: CDR1 SEHNR, CDR2 FQNEAQ (reference sequence). CDR3 sequence: CASRMGVGELFF. CDR3 bases: TGTGCCAGCAGAATGGGGGTCGGGGAGCTGTTTTTT.

This clone was counted once. J is TRBJ2-5 and V is TRBV7-9; D call uncertain. This CDR3 spans 13 amino acids. Germline V CDR1 and CDR2: SEHNR, FQNEAQ (reference sequence). V shed 3 bases and J shed 3 bases, with 8 bases lying between them. CDR3 residues: CASSFGGKETQYF. The CDR3, as DNA: TGTGCCAGCAGCTTCGGCGGAAAAGAGACCCAGTACTTC.

V gene TRBV12-5 combines with J gene TRBJ2-2; the D is unclear. Germline CDR1 and CDR2: LGHNT and FRNRAP. V was shortened by 6 bases and J by 7 bases, with 9 bases between the two germline ends. The CDR3 covers 12 residues. CDR3 loop: CASGRQNGELFF. Here the CDR3 DNA reads TGTGCTAGTGGCCGCCAAAACGGGGAGCTGTTTTTT.

The chain has TRBV10-3 and TRBJ2-7, with D tentatively TRBD2 (6 bases). Germline CDR1 reads ENHRY; CDR2 reads SYGVKD. The CDR3 has 12 residues. V shed 8 bases and J shed 0 bases, with 8 bases lying between them. CDR3 sequence: CAIGGNSYEQYF. The CDR3 nucleotides read TGTGCCATCGGGGGGAACTCCTACGAGCAGTACTTC.

The chain has TRBV28 and TRBJ1-2; a weak D match, TRBD1 (5 bases). The CDR3 is made up of 13 amino acids. V shed 2 bases and J shed 3 bases, with 7 bases lying between them. Germline CDR1 MDHEN, CDR2 SYDVKM. The CDR3 protein is CASSLVGDYGYTF. The CDR3 DNA follows: TGTGCCAGCAGTTTAGTAGGGGACTATGGCTACACCTTC.

The V call is TRBV7-9, the J call TRBJ1-6, with 7 bases lining up with TRBD1. The CDR3 is made up of 15 amino acids. Germline V gene lookup returns CDR1 SEHNR and CDR2 FQNEAQ (reference sequence). V gave up 1 base and J gave up 10 bases; unmatched junction bases: 7. CDR3 DNA: TGTGCCAGCAGCTTAGAAGCAGGGGGAGTGTCACCCCTCCACTTT. This translates into CASSLEAGGVSPLHF.

The chain couples TRBV28 to TRBJ1-5; a weak D match, TRBD1 (6 bases). Trimming removed 3 bases at V and 4 bases at J, with 13 bases between. Germline V gene lookup returns CDR1 MDHEN and CDR2 SYDVKM. The CDR3 runs 15 residues. CDR3 in amino acids: CASSLGDTSNQPQHF. CDR3 sequence (DNA): TGTGCCAGCAGTTTGGGGGACACCTCTAATCAGCCCCAGCATTTT. The entire variable domain, with the rest obtained from reference TRBV28 and TRBJ1-5, is as follows: DVKVTQSSRYLVKRTGEKVFLECVQDMDHENMFWYRQDPGLGLRLIYFSYDVKMKEKGDIPEGYSVSREKKERFSLILESASTNQTSMYLCASSLGDTSNQPQHFGDGTRLSIL.

The chain carries TRBV7-8 and TRBJ1-4; possibly TRBD1 for D (5 bases). CDR3 length: 14 amino acids. Germline CDR1 SGHVS, CDR2 FQNEAQ. V gave up 4 bases and J gave up 5 bases, with 11 bases separating them. The CDR3 protein is CASSWGTANEKLFF. The CDR3 coding sequence is TGTGCCAGCAGCTGGGGGACTGCGAATGAAAAACTGTTTTTT.

The chain links TRBV12-1 to TRBJ2-3; the D call TRBD1 from the table was never checked on the DNA. TRBV12-1 is noted as a pseudogene. This CDR3 is built from 16 residues. CDR3 protein: CASSLRWDRDGDTQYF. The CDR3, as DNA: TGTGCCAGCAGCTTGAGGTGGGACAGGGACGGAGATACGCAGTATTTT.

V gene TRBV30 combines with J gene TRBJ2-6; D is uncertain. This CDR3 is built from 14 residues. In germline, CDR1 is GTSNPN, CDR2 SVGIG (reference sequence). V was trimmed by 0 bases and J by 2 bases, leaving 5 bases between them. CDR3: CAWSVNAGANVLTF. DNA for the CDR3: TGTGCCTGGAGTGTAAACGCTGGGGCCAACGTCCTGACTTTC. The full variable domain, rest sourced from reference TRBV30 and TRBJ2-6, is SQTIHQWPATLVQPVGSPLSLECTVEGTSNPNLYWYRQAAGRGLQLLFYSVGIGQISSEVPQNLSASRPQDRQFILSSKKLLLSDSGFYLCAWSVNAGANVLTFGAGSRLTVL.

This chain connects TRBV27 to TRBJ1-2; 10 bases fit TRBD1. Germline CDR1 reads MNHEY; CDR2 reads SMNVEV (reference sequence). Trimming took 6 bases from V and 7 from J; bases not matched to a gene: 2. The CDR3 is 12 amino acids. CDR3 residues: CASRTGGGGYTF. The DNA of the CDR3 is TGTGCCAGCAGGACAGGGGGCGGTGGCTACACCTTC.

This clone came up once. The chain combines TRBV9 with TRBJ2-5, with 10 bases identical to TRBD2. The CDR3 extends over 15 amino acids. Germline CDR1 is SGDLS and CDR2 is YYNGEE. Losses at the gene ends were 4 bases for V and 2 bases for J; bases not matched to a gene: 5. The CDR3 protein is CASSPRTSGQETQYF. The CDR3 nucleotides are TGTGCCAGCAGCCCTCGGACTAGCGGACAAGAGACCCAGTACTTC.

The chain links TRBV5-1 to TRBJ2-7; D possibly corresponds to TRBD1 (5 bases). This CDR3 has 11 residues. Germline CDR1 reads SGHRS; CDR2 reads YFSETQ. V dropped 2 bases and J dropped 7 bases, with 7 bases sitting between them. For the CDR3, the DNA is TGCGCCAGCAGCTTTAGGGGAGAGCAGTACTTC. Its translation: CASSFRGEQYF.

The CDR3 bases are TGTGCCACCAGCAGAGATCAACTGTTAACCCTCCACTTT. It codes for CATSRDQLLTLHF. The chain is built from TRBV15 and TRBJ1-6; the D is unclear. The germline CDR1 and CDR2 sequences are LNHNV and YYDKDF (reference sequence). The CDR3 covers 13 residues. Trimming stripped 0 bases from V and 14 bases from J, with 11 bases between.

CDR3 DNA sequence: TGTGCCAGCTCACTGGGACAGAAGAACACTGAAGCTTTCTTT. This translates into CASSLGQKNTEAFF. The chain employs TRBV18 and TRBJ1-1, with 7 positions matching TRBD1. The length of the CDR3 is 14 residues. The germline gives CDR1 KGHSH, CDR2 LQKENI. The junction had 3 bases not matched to a gene; V was cut back by 4 bases and J by 1 base.

The chain couples TRBV7-2 to TRBJ1-2; D unclear. Germline CDR1 and CDR2: SGHTA and FQGNSA. The V gene lost 5 bases and the J gene lost 3 bases, with 16 bases spanning the gap. The CDR3 loop spans 15 amino acids. The chain's CDR3 is CASSVGLGPDYGYTF. The CDR3 nucleotides are TGTGCCAGCAGCGTAGGCCTGGGTCCAGACTATGGCTACACCTTC.

V gene TRBV11-2 combines with J gene TRBJ2-2, with D unresolved. This CDR3 comprises 15 residues. With 2 bases removed from V and 0 bases from J, the gap between germline ends came to 7 bases. CDR1 is SGHAT, CDR2 FQNNGV, per germline. The CDR3 bases are TGTGCCAGCAGCTTAAGGCTCGCGAACACCGGGGAGCTGTTTTTT. It codes for CASSLRLANTGELFF.

J is TRBJ2-3 and V is TRBV20-1; D call uncertain. This CDR3 comprises 10 residues. The V gene lost 5 bases and the J gene lost 8 bases, with 8 bases spanning the gap. Germline V gene data show CDR1 as DFQATT and CDR2 as SNEGSKA (reference sequence). CDR3 sequence: CSAGPRTQYF. CDR3 bases: TGCAGTGCTGGCCCGCGTACGCAGTATTTT.